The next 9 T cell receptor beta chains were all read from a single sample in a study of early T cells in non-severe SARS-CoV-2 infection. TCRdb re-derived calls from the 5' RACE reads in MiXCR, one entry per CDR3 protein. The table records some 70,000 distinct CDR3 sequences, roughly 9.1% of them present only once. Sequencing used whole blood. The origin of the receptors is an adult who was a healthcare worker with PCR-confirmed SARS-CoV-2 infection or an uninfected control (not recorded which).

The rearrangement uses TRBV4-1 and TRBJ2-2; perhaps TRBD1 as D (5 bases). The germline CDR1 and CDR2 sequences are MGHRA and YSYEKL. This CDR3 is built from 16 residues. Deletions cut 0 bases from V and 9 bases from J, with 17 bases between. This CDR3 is CASSQDYTQGLRELFF. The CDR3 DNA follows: TGCGCCAGCAGCCAAGATTATACGCAGGGTCTGAGGGAGCTGTTTTTT.

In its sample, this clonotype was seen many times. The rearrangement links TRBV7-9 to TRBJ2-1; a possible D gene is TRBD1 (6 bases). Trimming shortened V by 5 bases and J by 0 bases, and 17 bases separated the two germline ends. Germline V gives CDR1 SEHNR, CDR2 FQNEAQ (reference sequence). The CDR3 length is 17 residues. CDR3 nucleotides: TGTGCCAGCAGCCACGACAGGCCCTTCAGCTCCTACAATGAGCAGTTCTTC. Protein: CASSHDRPFSSYNEQFF.

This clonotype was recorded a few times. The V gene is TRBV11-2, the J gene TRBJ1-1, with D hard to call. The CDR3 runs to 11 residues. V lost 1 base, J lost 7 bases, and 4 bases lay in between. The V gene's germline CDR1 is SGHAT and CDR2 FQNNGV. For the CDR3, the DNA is TGTGCCAGCAGCTTAGGAAATGAAGCTTTCTTT. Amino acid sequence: CASSLGNEAFF.

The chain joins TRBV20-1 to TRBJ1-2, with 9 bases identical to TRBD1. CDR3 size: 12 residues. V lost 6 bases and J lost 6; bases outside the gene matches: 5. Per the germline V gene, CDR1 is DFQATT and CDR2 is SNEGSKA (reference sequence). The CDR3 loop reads CSAVTGGNGYTF. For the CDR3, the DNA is TGCAGTGCCGTGACAGGGGGAAATGGCTACACCTTC.

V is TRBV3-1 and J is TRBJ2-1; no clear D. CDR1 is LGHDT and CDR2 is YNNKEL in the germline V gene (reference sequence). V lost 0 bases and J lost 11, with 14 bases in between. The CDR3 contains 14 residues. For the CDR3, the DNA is TGTGCCAGCAGCCAAGAGCTCCGCCCCCCCAAGCAGTTCTTC. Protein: CASSQELRPPKQFF.

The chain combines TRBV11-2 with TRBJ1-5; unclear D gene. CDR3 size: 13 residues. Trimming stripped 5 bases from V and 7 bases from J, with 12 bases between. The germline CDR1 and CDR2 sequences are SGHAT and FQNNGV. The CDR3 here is CASSPTPEQPQHF. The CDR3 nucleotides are TGTGCCAGCAGCCCCACGCCGGAGCAGCCCCAGCATTTT.

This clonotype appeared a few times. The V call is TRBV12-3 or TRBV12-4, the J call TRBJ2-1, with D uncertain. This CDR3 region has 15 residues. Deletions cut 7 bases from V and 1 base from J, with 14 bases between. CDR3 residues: CASTTNLNSYNEQFF. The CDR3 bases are TGTGCCAGCACCACAAACCTTAATTCCTACAATGAGCAGTTCTTC.

CDR3 sequence: CAWKIAGAYEQFF. In DNA, the CDR3 is TGTGCCTGGAAAATAGCGGGAGCATATGAGCAGTTCTTC. V is TRBV30 and J is TRBJ2-1, with 9 bases lining up with TRBD2. Germline lookup yields CDR1 GTSNPN and CDR2 SVGIG (reference sequence). The CDR3 is 13 amino acids. The V and J ends lost 4 bases and 8 bases, in that order; junction bases with no gene match: 6.

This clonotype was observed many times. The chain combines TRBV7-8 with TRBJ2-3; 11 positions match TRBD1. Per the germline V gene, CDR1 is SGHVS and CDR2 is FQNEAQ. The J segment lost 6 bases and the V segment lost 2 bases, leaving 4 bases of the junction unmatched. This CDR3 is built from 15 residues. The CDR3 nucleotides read TGTGCCAGCAGCTTACTACGGACAGGGGGCGATACGCAGTATTTT. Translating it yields CASSLLRTGGDTQYF.